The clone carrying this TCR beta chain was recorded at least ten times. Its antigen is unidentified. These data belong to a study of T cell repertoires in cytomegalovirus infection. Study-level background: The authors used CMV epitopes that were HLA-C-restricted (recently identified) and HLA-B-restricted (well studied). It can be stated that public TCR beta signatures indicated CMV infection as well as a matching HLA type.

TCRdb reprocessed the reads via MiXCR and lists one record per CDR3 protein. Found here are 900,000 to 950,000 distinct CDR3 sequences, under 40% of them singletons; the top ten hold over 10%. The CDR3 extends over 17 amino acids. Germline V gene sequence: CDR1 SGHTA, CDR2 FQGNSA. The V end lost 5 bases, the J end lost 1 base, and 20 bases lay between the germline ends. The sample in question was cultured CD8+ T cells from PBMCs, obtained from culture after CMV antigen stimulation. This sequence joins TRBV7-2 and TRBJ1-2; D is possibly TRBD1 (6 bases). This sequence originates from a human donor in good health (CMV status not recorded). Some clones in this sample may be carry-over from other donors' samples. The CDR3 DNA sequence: TGTGCCAGCAGCCCCACGTTTAGCCAAGGGGGTAACTATGGCTACACCTTC. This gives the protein CASSPTFSQGGNYGYTF.